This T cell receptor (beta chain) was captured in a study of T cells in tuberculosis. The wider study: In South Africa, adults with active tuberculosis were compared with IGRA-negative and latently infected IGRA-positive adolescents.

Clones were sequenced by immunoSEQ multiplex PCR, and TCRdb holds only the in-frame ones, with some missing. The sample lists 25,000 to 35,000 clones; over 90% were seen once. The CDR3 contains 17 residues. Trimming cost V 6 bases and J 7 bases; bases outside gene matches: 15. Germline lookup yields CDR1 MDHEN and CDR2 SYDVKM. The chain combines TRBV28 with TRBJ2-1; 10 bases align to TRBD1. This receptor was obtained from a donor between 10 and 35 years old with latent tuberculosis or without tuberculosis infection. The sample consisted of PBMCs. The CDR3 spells CASSRGEGQGNINEQFF. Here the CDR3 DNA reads TGTGCCAGCAGCCGCGGAGAGGGACAGGGGAATATTAATGAGCAGTTCTTC.